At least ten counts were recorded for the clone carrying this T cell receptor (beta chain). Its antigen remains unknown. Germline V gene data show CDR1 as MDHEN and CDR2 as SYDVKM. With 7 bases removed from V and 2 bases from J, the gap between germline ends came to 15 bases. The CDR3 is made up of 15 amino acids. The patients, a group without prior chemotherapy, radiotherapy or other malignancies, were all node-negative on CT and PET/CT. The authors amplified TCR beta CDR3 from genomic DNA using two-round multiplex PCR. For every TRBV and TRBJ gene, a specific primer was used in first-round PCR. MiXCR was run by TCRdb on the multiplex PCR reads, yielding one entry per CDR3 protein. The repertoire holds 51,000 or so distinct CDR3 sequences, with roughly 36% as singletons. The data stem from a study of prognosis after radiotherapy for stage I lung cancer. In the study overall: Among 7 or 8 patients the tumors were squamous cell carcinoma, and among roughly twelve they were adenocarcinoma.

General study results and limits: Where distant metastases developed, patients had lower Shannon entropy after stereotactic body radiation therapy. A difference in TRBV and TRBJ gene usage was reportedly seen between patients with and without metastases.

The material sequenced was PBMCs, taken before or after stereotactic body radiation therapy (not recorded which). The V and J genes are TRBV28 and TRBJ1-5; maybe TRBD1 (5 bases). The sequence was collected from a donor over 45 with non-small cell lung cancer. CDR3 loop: CASTSPGLGNQPQHF. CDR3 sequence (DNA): TGTGCCAGCACCTCACCAGGGTTGGGCAATCAGCCCCAGCATTTT.